These 20 T cell receptor beta chains originate from one sample sequenced in a study of blood T cell repertoires in COVID-19. The protocol was immunoSEQ multiplex PCR, while the TCRdb copy is restricted to in-frame clones and leaves out a portion. In the table there are a few hundred thousand clones, 87% of which are singletons. The sequenced material came from peripheral blood. Source of these receptors: a woman aged 25-40 years with COVID-19, enrolled during active disease.

In DNA, the CDR3 is TGTGCCATCAGTGATCTCGGACAGGGGAACTATGGCTACACCTTC. It is translated as CAISDLGQGNYGYTF. V gene TRBV10-3 combines with J gene TRBJ1-2, with 9 bases fitting TRBD1. Germline lookup yields CDR1 ENHRY and CDR2 SYGVKD. V trimming: 3 bases; J trimming: 2 bases; junction bases outside the gene matches: 4. This CDR3 is 15 amino acids long.

The V call is TRBV12-5, the J call TRBJ1-6; TRBD1 might be the D (5 bases). The V gene's germline CDR1 is LGHNT and CDR2 FRNRAP. V dropped 7 bases and J dropped 5 bases, with 12 bases sitting between them. CDR3 length: 14 residues. This CDR3 is CASAPGQDNSPLHF. The CDR3 coding sequence is TGTGCTAGTGCCCCCGGACAAGATAATTCACCCCTCCACTTT.

This clone has only a few counts. The genes are TRBV4-3 and TRBJ2-1; tentative D call: TRBD2 (5 bases). The CDR3 is 15 amino acids. V shed 4 bases and J shed 1 base, with 11 bases lying between them. Germline values: CDR1 LGHNA, CDR2 YSLEER. The DNA of the CDR3 is TGCGCCAGCAGCCCCCGCCGGGGTTCCTACAATGAGCAGTTCTTC. The encoded protein is CASSPRRGSYNEQFF.

With respect to this clone: Other nucleotide sequences in the sample specify the same CDR3. This sequence joins TRBV20-1 and TRBJ2-7; no firm D call. The CDR3 consists of 10 residues. Germline assignment: CDR1 DFQATT and CDR2 SNEGSKA (reference sequence). V lost 3 bases, J lost 3 bases, and 3 bases lay in between. The CDR3 reads CSASIYEQYF. The CDR3 nucleotides read TGCAGTGCTAGCATCTACGAGCAGTACTTC.

As to this clone: Other nucleotide sequences in the sample specify the same CDR3. CDR3 amino acids: CASSLARETQYF. CDR3 nucleotide sequence: TGTGCCAGCAGCCTCGCCCGGGAGACCCAGTACTTC. The rearrangement joins TRBV12-3 or TRBV12-4 to TRBJ2-5; no clear D gene. The CDR3 is 12 amino acids. V lost 6 bases to trimming and J lost 5 bases, with 10 bases between them.

V gene TRBV11-2 combines with J gene TRBJ1-4; perhaps TRBD1 as D (5 bases). CDR1 and CDR2 from the germline V gene are SGHAT and FQNNGV. V shed 4 bases and J shed 8 bases, with 14 bases lying between them. The CDR3 consists of 14 residues. CDR3 sequence reads: CASSSEGREEKLFF. The CDR3 DNA is TGTGCCAGCAGCTCGGAGGGGAGGGAGGAAAAACTGTTTTTT.

J is TRBJ1-1 and V is TRBV10-3; 12 bases are a match to TRBD1. V trimming: 6 bases; J trimming: 4 bases; junction bases outside the gene matches: 6. This CDR3 contains 15 residues. Per the germline V gene, CDR1 is ENHRY and CDR2 is SYGVKD. CDR3 DNA: TGTGCCATCAGGGGCGGGACAGGGGGCATCACTGAAGCTTTCTTT. Translating it yields CAIRGGTGGITEAFF.

J is TRBJ2-7 and V is TRBV6-5; TRBD2 matches at 7 bases. The ends lost 4 bases at V and 6 bases at J; junction bases unmatched: 6. This CDR3 is built from 13 residues. From germline, CDR1 is MNHEY and CDR2 SVGAGI. CDR3 sequence: CASSLGRGPEQYF. CDR3 bases: TGTGCCAGCAGTTTAGGGAGGGGCCCCGAGCAGTACTTC.

This clone occurred once. The V gene is TRBV27, the J gene TRBJ2-2, with D possibly TRBD2 on 6 matching bases. The V end was cut by 6 bases, the J end by 5 bases, with 13 bases between. The CDR3 totals 14 residues. CDR1 is MNHEY and CDR2 is SMNVEV in the germline V gene (reference sequence). DNA for the CDR3: TGTGCCAGCAGGGGGAGGCACCCAACCGGGGAGCTGTTTTTT. Encoded protein: CASRGRHPTGELFF.

The gene calls are TRBV18 and TRBJ1-1, with D hard to call. With 4 bases removed from V and 5 bases from J, the gap between germline ends came to 11 bases. Germline V CDR1 and CDR2: KGHSH, LQKENI. CDR3 size: 13 residues. CDR3 sequence reads: CASSLKTETEAFF. The CDR3 DNA is TGTGCCAGCTCACTTAAGACGGAGACTGAAGCTTTCTTT. Looking up the rest from reference TRBV18 and TRBJ1-1 gives the full variable domain: NAGVMQNPRHLVRRRGQEARLRCSPMKGHSHVYWYRQLPEEGLKFMVYLQKENIIDESGMPKERFSAEFPKEGPSILRIQQVVRGDSAAYFCASSLKTETEAFFGQGTRLTVV.

This chain links TRBV10-3 with TRBJ1-1; D perhaps matches TRBD1 (5 bases). Trimming took 0 bases from V and 0 from J, leaving 20 bases between them. The CDR3 has 19 residues. Germline V lookup: CDR1 ENHRY, CDR2 SYGVKD. CDR3 region: CAISESLGATNRLNTEAFF. CDR3 in DNA: TGTGCCATCAGTGAGTCGTTAGGGGCCACCAACCGTCTGAACACTGAAGCTTTCTTT.

This clone came up a few times. The chain is built from TRBV7-2 and TRBJ2-7; the match to TRBD2 covers 11 bases. V lost 1 base and J lost 6; bases outside the gene matches: 11. There are 17 residues in the CDR3. From germline, CDR1 is SGHTA and CDR2 FQGNSA. CDR3 nucleotide sequence: TGTGCCAGCAGCTTAGGGGGTACTAGCGGGAGTGTAGCCGAGCAGTACTTC. Protein: CASSLGGTSGSVAEQYF.

The chain employs TRBV30 and TRBJ2-1; D is unclear. Germline CDR1 GTSNPN, CDR2 SVGIG (reference sequence). V lost 0 bases and J lost 6, with 6 bases in between. The length of the CDR3 is 12 residues. This CDR3 is CAWSVLGNEQFF. For the CDR3, the DNA is TGTGCCTGGAGTGTACTTGGCAATGAGCAGTTCTTC.

This chain connects TRBV28 to TRBJ1-5; 7 bases match TRBD1. J gave up 4 bases and V 5 bases, and 8 bases lay outside the gene matches. Germline loops: CDR1 MDHEN, CDR2 SYDVKM. The CDR3 consists of 15 residues. The CDR3 protein is CASSSPGTANQPQHF. In DNA form, the CDR3 reads TGTGCCAGCAGTAGTCCCGGGACAGCTAATCAGCCCCAGCATTTT.

The rearrangement links TRBV19 to TRBJ2-2; 7 bases map to TRBD2. V lost 3 bases to trimming and J lost 5 bases; unmatched junction nucleotides: 9. Germline V gene sequence: CDR1 LNHDA, CDR2 SQIVND (reference sequence). CDR3 size: 16 residues. The CDR3 nucleotides are TGTGCCAGTAGTATGGTGGGCGGGAGAGGAACCGGGGAGCTGTTTTTT. As protein: CASSMVGGRGTGELFF. The complete variable domain, with remaining parts taken from reference TRBV19 and TRBJ2-2, reads DGGITQSPKYLFRKEGQNVTLSCEQNLNHDAMYWYRQDPGQGLRLIYYSQIVNDFQKGDIAEGYSVSREKKESFPLTVTSAQKNPTAFYLCASSMVGGRGTGELFFGEGSRLTVL.

The chain recombines TRBV19 with TRBJ2-2; D remains unclear. The CDR3 contains 12 residues. Germline assignment: CDR1 LNHDA and CDR2 SQIVND (reference sequence). V gave up 1 base and J gave up 8 bases, with 5 bases separating them. The CDR3: CASSIVAGELFF. The DNA of the CDR3 is TGTGCCAGTAGTATAGTAGCAGGGGAGCTGTTTTTT.

The chain is built from TRBV4-1 and TRBJ2-1; D might be TRBD2 (6 bases). This CDR3 contains 16 residues. In germline, CDR1 is MGHRA, CDR2 YSYEKL. With 7 bases removed from V and 0 bases from J, the gap between germline ends came to 16 bases. CDR3 amino acids: CASTDGRQRSYNEQFF. The CDR3 bases are TGCGCCAGCACCGACGGGAGACAGCGCTCCTACAATGAGCAGTTCTTC.

The chain is built from TRBV5-3 and TRBJ2-7; D might be TRBD1 (6 bases). TRBV5-3 is an ORF, with its function uncertain. V gave up 1 base and J gave up 2 bases, with 10 bases separating them. This CDR3 is 14 amino acids long. The CDR3 protein is CARSLRQGTYEQYF. In nucleotides, the CDR3 is TGTGCCAGAAGCTTGCGGCAGGGGACCTACGAGCAGTACTTC.

The V gene is TRBV6-5, the J gene TRBJ1-1; possibly TRBD1 for D (5 bases). Germline V gives CDR1 MNHEY, CDR2 SVGAGI. The CDR3 runs to 11 residues. Trimming took 6 bases from V and 11 from J, leaving 13 bases between them. The CDR3 sequence: CASRRGWSAFF. The CDR3 nucleotides are TGTGCCAGCAGAAGGGGTTGGAGCGCTTTCTTT.

CDR3: CASSPSGTASYEQYF. In DNA form, the CDR3 reads TGTGCCAGCAGCCCATCCGGGACAGCCTCCTACGAGCAGTACTTC. The rearrangement joins TRBV11-3 to TRBJ2-7; 7 bases match TRBD1. The CDR3 is 15 amino acids. Germline V gene sequence: CDR1 SGHNT, CDR2 YENEEA. Trimming took 5 bases from V and 0 from J; bases not matched to a gene: 7.